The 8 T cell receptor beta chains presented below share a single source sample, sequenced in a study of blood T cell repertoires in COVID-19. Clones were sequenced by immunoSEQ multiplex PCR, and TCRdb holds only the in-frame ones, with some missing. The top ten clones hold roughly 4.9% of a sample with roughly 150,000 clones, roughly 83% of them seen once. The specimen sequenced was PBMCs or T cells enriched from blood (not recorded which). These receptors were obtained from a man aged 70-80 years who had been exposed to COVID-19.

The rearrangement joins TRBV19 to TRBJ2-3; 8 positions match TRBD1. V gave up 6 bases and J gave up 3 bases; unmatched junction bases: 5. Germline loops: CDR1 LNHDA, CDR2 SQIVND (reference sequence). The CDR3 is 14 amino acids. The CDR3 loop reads CASRNRGVTDTQYF. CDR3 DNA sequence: TGTGCCAGTAGAAACAGGGGGGTAACAGATACGCAGTATTTT.

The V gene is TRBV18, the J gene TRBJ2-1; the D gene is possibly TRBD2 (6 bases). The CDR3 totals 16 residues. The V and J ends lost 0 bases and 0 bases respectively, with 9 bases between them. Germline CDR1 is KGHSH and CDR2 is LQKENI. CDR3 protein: CASSPPSGSSYNEQFF. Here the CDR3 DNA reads TGTGCCAGCTCACCACCTAGCGGAAGCTCCTACAATGAGCAGTTCTTC.

CDR3 DNA sequence: TGTGCCAGCGGGGGACAAATACTTAATGAGCAGTTCTTC. It codes for CASGGQILNEQFF. The V and J genes are TRBV3-1 (or the pseudogene TRBV3-2) and TRBJ2-1, with a possible D match to TRBD1 (6 bases). CDR3 length: 13 amino acids. Germline V gene data show CDR1 as LGHDT and CDR2 as YNNKEL (reference sequence). V dropped 8 bases and J dropped 7 bases, with 15 bases sitting between them.

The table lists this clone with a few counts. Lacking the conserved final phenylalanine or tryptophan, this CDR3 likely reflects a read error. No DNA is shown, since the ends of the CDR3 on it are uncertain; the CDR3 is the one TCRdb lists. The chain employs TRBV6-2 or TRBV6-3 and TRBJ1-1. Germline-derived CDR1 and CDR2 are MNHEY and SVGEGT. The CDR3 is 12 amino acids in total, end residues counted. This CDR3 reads CASSPGSGVYCS.

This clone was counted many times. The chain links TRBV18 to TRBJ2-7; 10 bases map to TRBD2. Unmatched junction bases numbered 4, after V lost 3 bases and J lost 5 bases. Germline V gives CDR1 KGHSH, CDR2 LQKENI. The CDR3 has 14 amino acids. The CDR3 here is CASSPLAGAHEQYF. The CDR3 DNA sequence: TGTGCCAGCTCACCCCTAGCGGGAGCCCACGAGCAGTACTTC. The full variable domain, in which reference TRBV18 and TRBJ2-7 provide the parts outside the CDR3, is NAGVMQNPRHLVRRRGQEARLRCSPMKGHSHVYWYRQLPEEGLKFMVYLQKENIIDESGMPKERFSAEFPKEGPSILRIQQVVRGDSAAYFCASSPLAGAHEQYFGPGTRLTVT.

The CDR3 here is CASSESGSYEQYF. In DNA form, the CDR3 reads TGCGCCAGCAGTGAGAGTGGCTCTTACGAGCAGTACTTC. This chain joins TRBV10-2 and TRBJ2-7; unclear D gene. The CDR3 runs to 13 residues. Between the trimmed V and J ends, which lost 2 bases and 4 bases, there was a span of 9 bases. Germline lookup yields CDR1 WSHSY and CDR2 SAAADI.

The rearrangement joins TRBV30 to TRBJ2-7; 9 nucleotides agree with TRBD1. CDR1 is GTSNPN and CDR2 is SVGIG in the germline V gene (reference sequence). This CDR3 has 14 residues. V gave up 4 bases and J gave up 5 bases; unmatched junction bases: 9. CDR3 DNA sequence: TGTGCCTGGAATCTAGGACAGGGGTCCGACGAGCAGTACTTC. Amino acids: CAWNLGQGSDEQYF.

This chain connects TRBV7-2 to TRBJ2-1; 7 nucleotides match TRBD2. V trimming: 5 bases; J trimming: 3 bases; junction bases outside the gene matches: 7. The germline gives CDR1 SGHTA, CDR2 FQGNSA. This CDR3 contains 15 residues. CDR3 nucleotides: TGTGCCAGCAGCCCGTCTAGCGGACTCTACAATGAGCAGTTCTTC. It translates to CASSPSSGLYNEQFF.